The clone carrying this T cell receptor (beta chain) was detected many times. The antigen is undetermined. The sample belongs to a study of CD8 T cells in ankylosing spondylitis. Broader study findings: Typical of ankylosing spondylitis blood, it appeared, was a TCR beta motif of roughly eight highly homologous variants. The authors found the disease-linked clones to be CD8+ and relatively rare in peripheral blood. It was reported that disease-linked clones were significantly enriched in matched ankylosing spondylitis synovial fluid.

Quantitative 5'-RACE with molecular barcodes produced the TCR beta libraries. A single record per CDR3 protein comes from TCRdb applying MiXCR to the 5' RACE reads. This table has about 130,000 distinct CDR3 sequences, about 6.5% appearing once. Looked up from germline, CDR1 is SGHDT and CDR2 is YYEEEE. The CDR3 spans 17 residues. V was clipped by 4 bases and J by 0 bases, with 17 bases between them. V gene TRBV5-6 combines with J gene TRBJ1-3; D call uncertain. Sequencing was done on a sample of blood, either unsorted or a sorted T cell fraction (not recorded which). This clonotype was obtained from a male donor with ankylosing spondylitis or in good health (not recorded which). Here the CDR3 reads CASSQPGGQSSGNTIYF. CDR3 bases: TGTGCCAGCAGCCAACCCGGCGGGCAGTCCTCTGGAAACACCATATATTTT.